The 28 T cell receptor beta chains listed next were all sequenced from one sample in a study of response to subunit inactivated influenza vaccine. Via MiXCR, TCRdb re-called the RT-PCR reads, giving one row per CDR3 protein. Among hundreds of thousands of distinct CDR3 sequences listed, around a sixth were seen once. This specimen consisted of PBMCs from blood, obtained 12 days after vaccination. These receptors came from a man in his fifties who received an inactivated influenza vaccine.

This sequence joins TRBV29-1 and TRBJ2-5; D unclear. Germline V gene sequence: CDR1 SQVTM, CDR2 ANQGSEA. Trimming took 7 bases from V and 4 from J, leaving 16 bases between them. The CDR3 consists of 13 residues. DNA of the CDR3: TGCAGCGAACTGAGACATTCAGGAGAGACCCAGTACTTC. Its translation: CSELRHSGETQYF.

This clonotype showed up just a few times. J is TRBJ2-1 and V is TRBV20-1, with 11 nucleotides matching TRBD2. Germline CDR1 and CDR2: DFQATT and SNEGSKA (reference sequence). The CDR3 extends over 15 amino acids. The V segment lost 3 bases and the J segment 6 bases; nucleotides outside the gene matches: 7. Written as DNA, the CDR3 is TGCAGTGCTAGCATCCTTAGCGGGGGGGGCAATGAGCAGTTCTTC. Its translation is CSASILSGGGNEQFF.

This clonotype was picked up a small number of times. This chain joins TRBV7-9 and TRBJ2-7; 7 bases are shared with TRBD1. V trimming: 1 base; J trimming: 11 bases; junction bases outside the gene matches: 8. CDR3 size: 13 residues. Germline loops: CDR1 SEHNR, CDR2 FQNEAQ (reference sequence). CDR3 in amino acids: CASSLGRGLAKYF. In DNA, the CDR3 is TGTGCCAGCAGCTTAGGTAGGGGGCTAGCCAAGTACTTC.

The sample holds a few counts of this clonotype. This rearrangement joins TRBV12-3 or TRBV12-4 to TRBJ1-3; D is uncertain. The ends were cut back, 6 bases at V and 4 bases at J, with 7 bases in the middle. The CDR3 runs 12 residues. CDR3: CASRSRGNTIYF. The CDR3 DNA is TGTGCCAGCAGGTCCCGGGGAAACACCATATATTTT.

Many counts were recorded for this clonotype. V is TRBV5-1 and J is TRBJ2-1; TRBD2 aligns across 7 bases. This CDR3 is 16 amino acids long. V shed 0 bases, J shed 7 bases, and the junction held 10 bases outside the gene matches. Germline V gene lookup returns CDR1 SGHRS and CDR2 YFSETQ. CDR3: CASSLEIGGGSNEQFF. CDR3 sequence (DNA): TGCGCCAGCAGCTTGGAAATTGGCGGGGGTAGTAATGAGCAGTTCTTC.

Only a few counts were recorded for this clonotype. The CDR3 nucleotides are TGCAGCGTTGAATGGACAGGTTACTACGAGCAGTACTTC. Protein: CSVEWTGYYEQYF. This chain links TRBV29-1 with TRBJ2-7; 7 positions agree with TRBD1. The trim removed 2 bases at V and 3 bases at J, leaving 4 bases unmatched. The CDR3 length is 13 residues. Germline values: CDR1 SQVTM, CDR2 ANQGSEA.

This clonotype was counted a few times. This clone may be a read error of a much larger clone one base away. This sequence joins TRBV27 and TRBJ1-4; perhaps TRBD1 as D (6 bases). The length of the CDR3 is 12 residues. The V end lost 3 bases, the J end lost 7 bases, and 6 bases lay between the germline ends. From germline, CDR1 is MNHEY and CDR2 SMNVEV (reference sequence). CDR3 nucleotide sequence: TGTGCCAGCAGTTTCAGGGGTGAAAAACTGTTTTTT. Amino acids: CASSFRGEKLFF. Full variable domain (outside the CDR3, taken from reference TRBV27 and TRBJ1-4): EAQVTQNPRYLITVTGKKLTVTCSQNMNHEYMSWYRQDPGLGLRQIYYSMNVEVTDKGDVPEGYKVSRKEKRNFPLILESPSPNQTSLYFCASSFRGEKLFFGSGTQLSVL.

In its sample, this clonotype was seen a few times. This chain uses TRBV5-1 with TRBJ1-4; possibly TRBD1 for D (6 bases). V dropped 3 bases and J dropped 3 bases, with 12 bases sitting between them. Germline CDR1 and CDR2: SGHRS and YFSETQ. The CDR3 has 15 amino acids. The CDR3 protein is CASSSAGTSNEKLFF. CDR3 coding DNA: TGCGCCAGCAGCTCGGCAGGGACATCTAATGAAAAACTGTTTTTT.

The table lists this clonotype with many counts. The J gene is TRBJ2-7, the V gene TRBV9; D perhaps matches TRBD1 (6 bases). Trimming shortened V by 0 bases and J by 6 bases, and 13 bases separated the two germline ends. There are 14 residues in the CDR3. Germline V gene lookup returns CDR1 SGDLS and CDR2 YYNGEE. CDR3 in DNA: TGTGCCAGCAGCGTAGACTGGGACATGGGCGAGCAGTACTTC. This sequence encodes CASSVDWDMGEQYF.

This sequence joins TRBV10-3 and TRBJ2-1; TRBD2 is a possible D gene (5 bases). The CDR3 spans 12 residues. Germline CDR1 and CDR2: ENHRY and SYGVKD. Trimming took 10 bases from V and 4 from J, leaving 11 bases between them. CDR3 DNA: TGTGCCACCCGGGAACATTACAATGAGCAGTTCTTC. Its protein product is CATREHYNEQFF.

This clonotype was counted many times. The rearrangement uses TRBV20-1 and TRBJ2-7; perhaps D is TRBD1 or TRBD2 (5 bases each). The CDR3 sequence is 14 residues long. V lost 3 bases, J lost 3 bases, and 15 bases lay in between. Germline CDR1 reads DFQATT; CDR2 reads SNEGSKA (reference sequence). CDR3 coding DNA: TGCAGTGCTAGTCCGGGACCCAACTACTACGAGCAGTACTTC. It translates to CSASPGPNYYEQYF.

This clonotype was counted once. The CDR3 reads CASSQLAGGGNIQYF. In DNA form, the CDR3 reads TGCGCCAGCAGCCAACTAGCGGGAGGGGGGAACATTCAGTACTTC. This chain uses TRBV4-1 with TRBJ2-4; 12 bases are a match to TRBD2. The CDR3 is 15 amino acids. Trimming took 2 bases from V and 7 from J; bases not matched to a gene: 3. Germline CDR1 and CDR2: MGHRA and YSYEKL.

CDR3 DNA sequence: TGCAGCGGCTCAGGGGGGTCGAACTACGAGCAGTACTTC. Translating gives CSGSGGSNYEQYF. The chain is built from TRBV29-1 and TRBJ2-7; the D gene is possibly TRBD1 (7 bases). Germline V gives CDR1 SQVTM, CDR2 ANQGSEA. The CDR3 contains 13 residues. V lost 7 bases and J 3 bases, leaving 16 bases between the germline ends.

The table lists this clonotype with a few counts. The chain is built from TRBV7-9 and TRBJ1-5, with D maybe TRBD1 (5 bases). Between the trimmed V and J ends, which lost 7 bases and 3 bases, there was a span of 10 bases. This CDR3 has 13 residues. CDR1 is SEHNR, CDR2 FQNEAQ, per germline (reference sequence). The CDR3 loop reads CASTTGHNQPQHF. The CDR3 bases are TGTGCCAGCACCACGGGGCACAATCAGCCCCAGCATTTT.

This clonotype has just a few counts. This chain connects TRBV15 to TRBJ2-3, with D perhaps TRBD1 (6 bases). V shed 0 bases and J shed 3 bases, with 13 bases lying between them. The V gene's germline CDR1 is LNHNV and CDR2 YYDKDF (reference sequence). CDR3 size: 16 residues. The CDR3 reads CATSREPGANTDTQYF. CDR3 coding DNA: TGTGCCACCAGCAGAGAACCAGGGGCGAATACAGATACGCAGTATTTT.

This clonotype was recorded a few times. The chain uses TRBV30 and TRBJ2-2; D remains ambiguous. V gave up 5 bases and J gave up 1 base, with 5 bases separating them. This CDR3 spans 12 amino acids. Germline CDR1 is GTSNPN and CDR2 is SVGIG (reference sequence). The CDR3 spells CAWGWNTGELFF. The CDR3 DNA is TGTGCCTGGGGATGGAACACCGGGGAGCTGTTTTTT.

This clonotype was seen a few times. The chain is built from TRBV6-1 and TRBJ2-1, with D unresolved. V was cut by 6 bases and J by 4 bases, with 7 bases left in between. The CDR3 is 12 amino acids. The germline gives CDR1 MNHNS, CDR2 SASEGT. The DNA for the CDR3 is TGTGCCAGCAGGACGATGTACAATGAGCAGTTCTTC. Encoded protein: CASRTMYNEQFF.

This chain joins TRBV6-4 and TRBJ2-2; TRBD2 matches 16 bases. Germline V gives CDR1 MRHNA, CDR2 SNTAGT. The CDR3 spans 24 residues. Losses at the gene ends were 5 bases for V and 0 bases for J; bases not matched to a gene: 21. In nucleotides, the CDR3 is TGTGCCAGCAGTCCCCAAATGGGACTAGCGGGAGGGCCCCCGGGGCGAACGAACACCGGGGAGCTGTTTTTT. Protein product: CASSPQMGLAGGPPGRTNTGELFF.

This clonotype turned up a few times. The chain recombines TRBV12-3 or TRBV12-4 with TRBJ2-1; the D is unclear. V was clipped by 2 bases and J by 1 base, with 12 bases between them. The CDR3 totals 16 residues. In DNA form, the CDR3 reads TGTGCCAGCAGTTTACTCGCAGTCAGTTCCTACAATGAGCAGTTCTTC. Its protein is CASSLLAVSSYNEQFF.

The genes are TRBV28 and TRBJ2-1, with 15 bases lining up with TRBD2. Germline assignment: CDR1 MDHEN and CDR2 SYDVKM. This CDR3 is 19 amino acids long. The V gene end was trimmed by 6 bases and the J gene end by 1 base; junction bases not matched to a gene: 10. In nucleotides, the CDR3 is TGTGCCAGCAGCACCCCCGGACTAGCGGGGGGGAAGTCCTACAATGAGCAGTTCTTC. This codes for CASSTPGLAGGKSYNEQFF.

This clonotype has just a few counts. The chain has TRBV28 and TRBJ2-5, with TRBD1 identical over 7 bases. V lost 6 bases, J lost 2 bases, and 6 bases stayed unmatched. The CDR3 loop spans 14 amino acids. Germline CDR1 and CDR2: MDHEN and SYDVKM. The CDR3 here is CASRGGSFQETQYF. CDR3 DNA sequence: TGTGCCAGCAGAGGGGGCTCATTTCAAGAGACCCAGTACTTC.

This clonotype was picked up a small number of times. The chain joins TRBV2 to TRBJ2-2; D is ambiguous. Germline V gene sequence: CDR1 SNHLY, CDR2 FYNNEI. Trimming pared 4 bases from V and 7 bases from J, leaving 10 bases between. The CDR3 contains 13 residues. Here the CDR3 DNA reads TGTGCCAGCAGTGCCTTCCCCCGCGGGGAGCTGTTTTTT. It specifies CASSAFPRGELFF.

This clonotype was counted a few times. J is TRBJ2-5 and V is TRBV7-2, with D perhaps assigned TRBD1 or TRBD2 (5 bases each). CDR1 and CDR2 from the germline V gene are SGHTA and FQGNSA. The ends were cut back, 2 bases at V and 4 bases at J, with 14 bases in the middle. The CDR3 extends over 15 amino acids. This chain's CDR3 is CASSLIRGEGETQYF. In DNA, the CDR3 is TGTGCCAGCAGCTTAATTAGGGGTGAGGGAGAGACCCAGTACTTC.

The chain employs TRBV28 and TRBJ2-7; D gene uncertain. Trimming pared 6 bases from V and 4 bases from J, leaving 7 bases between. Germline V gene sequence: CDR1 MDHEN, CDR2 SYDVKM. The length of the CDR3 is 11 residues. The CDR3 protein is CASRGWYEQYF. The CDR3 DNA sequence: TGTGCCAGCAGGGGGTGGTACGAGCAGTACTTC. Combining the CDR3 with reference TRBV28 and TRBJ2-7 gives the whole variable domain DVKVTQSSRYLVKRTGEKVFLECVQDMDHENMFWYRQDPGLGLRLIYFSYDVKMKEKGDIPEGYSVSREKKERFSLILESASTNQTSMYLCASRGWYEQYFGPGTRLTVT.

The rearrangement links TRBV4-3 to TRBJ2-1; D may be TRBD1 or TRBD2 (5 bases each). The CDR3 runs to 15 residues. With 3 bases removed from V and 5 bases from J, the gap between germline ends came to 14 bases. Germline assignment: CDR1 LGHNA and CDR2 YSLEER. CDR3 nucleotide sequence: TGCGCCAGCAGCCAGTCGTCCGGGACCAACAATGAGCAGTTCTTC. It codes for CASSQSSGTNNEQFF.

This clonotype was seen many times. The chain is built from TRBV20-1 and TRBJ2-1; 8 bases line up with TRBD1. The CDR3 extends over 15 amino acids. J lost 3 bases, V lost 3 bases, and 7 bases had no gene match. Germline CDR1 reads DFQATT; CDR2 reads SNEGSKA (reference sequence). The CDR3 spells CSARTRQGYYNEQFF. CDR3 bases: TGCAGTGCTAGGACGCGACAGGGGTACTACAATGAGCAGTTCTTC.

The rearrangement links TRBV6-1 to TRBJ2-5, with 8 bases that match TRBD2. The CDR3 covers 13 residues. J was trimmed by 9 bases and V by 6 bases; bases with no gene match: 9. The V gene's germline CDR1 is MNHNS and CDR2 SASEGT. The CDR3 DNA is TGTGCCAGCAGCAGGGGACTAGTTGGGTCCCAGTACTTC. Translating it yields CASSRGLVGSQYF.

This clonotype was counted between two and nine times. The rearrangement links TRBV7-2 to TRBJ2-3; possible D gene TRBD2, 5 bases. Trimming left V 5 bases short and J 3 bases short, with 18 bases between. Germline assignment: CDR1 SGHTA and CDR2 FQGNSA. The CDR3 loop spans 16 amino acids. CDR3 region: CASSLRGGSETDTQYF. The DNA for the CDR3 is TGTGCCAGCAGCCTGCGCGGCGGTAGCGAGACAGATACGCAGTATTTT.